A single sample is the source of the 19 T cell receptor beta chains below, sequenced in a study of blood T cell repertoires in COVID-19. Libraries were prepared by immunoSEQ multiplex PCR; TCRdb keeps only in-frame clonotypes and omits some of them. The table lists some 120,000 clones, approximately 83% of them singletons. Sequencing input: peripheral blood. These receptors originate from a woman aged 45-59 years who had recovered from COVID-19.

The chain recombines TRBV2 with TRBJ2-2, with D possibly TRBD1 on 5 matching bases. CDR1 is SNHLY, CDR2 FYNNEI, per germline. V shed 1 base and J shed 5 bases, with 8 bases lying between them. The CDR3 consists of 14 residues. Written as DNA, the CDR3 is TGTGCCAGCAGTGAAGGGGGCTGGACCGGGGAGCTGTTTTTT. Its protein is CASSEGGWTGELFF.

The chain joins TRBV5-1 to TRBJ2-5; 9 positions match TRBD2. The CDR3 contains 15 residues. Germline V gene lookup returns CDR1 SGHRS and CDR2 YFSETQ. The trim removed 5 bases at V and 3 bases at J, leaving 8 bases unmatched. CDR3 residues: CASRSGLAAEETQYF. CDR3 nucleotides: TGCGCCAGCAGATCGGGACTAGCCGCAGAAGAGACCCAGTACTTC.

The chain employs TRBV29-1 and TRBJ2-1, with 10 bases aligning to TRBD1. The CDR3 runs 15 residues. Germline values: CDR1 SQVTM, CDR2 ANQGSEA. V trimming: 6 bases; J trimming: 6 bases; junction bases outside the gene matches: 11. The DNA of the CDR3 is TGCAGCGTAACATACGGACAGGGGGGGGTCAATGAGCAGTTCTTC. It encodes CSVTYGQGGVNEQFF.

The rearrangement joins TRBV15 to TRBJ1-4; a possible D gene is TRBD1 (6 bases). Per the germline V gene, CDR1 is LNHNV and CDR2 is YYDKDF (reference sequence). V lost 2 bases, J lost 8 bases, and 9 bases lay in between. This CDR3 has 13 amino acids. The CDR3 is CATSRSRGEKLFF. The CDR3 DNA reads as TGTGCCACCAGCAGATCTAGGGGGGAAAAACTGTTTTTT.

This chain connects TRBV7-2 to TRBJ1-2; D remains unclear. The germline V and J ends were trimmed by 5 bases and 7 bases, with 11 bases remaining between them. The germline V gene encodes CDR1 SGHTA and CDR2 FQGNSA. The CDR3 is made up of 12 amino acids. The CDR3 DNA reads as TGTGCCAGCAGCCAACTTCTTGCTGGCTACACCTTC. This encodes CASSQLLAGYTF.

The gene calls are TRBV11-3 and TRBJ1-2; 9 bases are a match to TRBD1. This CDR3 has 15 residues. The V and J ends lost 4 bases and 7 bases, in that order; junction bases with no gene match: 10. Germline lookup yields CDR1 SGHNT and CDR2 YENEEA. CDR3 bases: TGTGCCAGCAGCTCCCGGACAGGGGAAGGGGGTGGCTACACCTTC. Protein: CASSSRTGEGGGYTF.

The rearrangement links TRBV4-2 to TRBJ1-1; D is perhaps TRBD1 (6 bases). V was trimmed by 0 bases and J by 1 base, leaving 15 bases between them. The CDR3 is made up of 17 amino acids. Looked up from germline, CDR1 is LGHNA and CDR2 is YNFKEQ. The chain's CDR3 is CASSQDWSGGANTEAFF. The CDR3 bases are TGTGCCAGCAGCCAAGATTGGTCGGGGGGGGCGAACACTGAAGCTTTCTTT.

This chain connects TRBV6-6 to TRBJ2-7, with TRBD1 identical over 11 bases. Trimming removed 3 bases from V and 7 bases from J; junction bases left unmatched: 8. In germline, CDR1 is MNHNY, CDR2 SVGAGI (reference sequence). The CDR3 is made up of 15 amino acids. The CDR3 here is CASSYGQGAMGEQYF. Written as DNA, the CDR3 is TGTGCCAGCAGTTATGGACAGGGGGCGATGGGGGAGCAGTACTTC.

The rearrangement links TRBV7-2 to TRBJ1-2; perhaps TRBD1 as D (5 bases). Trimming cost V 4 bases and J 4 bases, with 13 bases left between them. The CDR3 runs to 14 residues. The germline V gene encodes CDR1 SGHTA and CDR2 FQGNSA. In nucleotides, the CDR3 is TGTGCCAGCAGCTCGATGGGGGGGAGCTATGGCTACACCTTC. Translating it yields CASSSMGGSYGYTF.

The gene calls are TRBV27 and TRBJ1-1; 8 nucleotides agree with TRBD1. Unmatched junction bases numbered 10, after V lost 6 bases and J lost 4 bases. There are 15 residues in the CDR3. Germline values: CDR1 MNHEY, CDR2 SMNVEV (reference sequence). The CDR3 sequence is CASSRMGQAFTEAFF. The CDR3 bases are TGTGCCAGCAGCCGTATGGGACAGGCCTTCACTGAAGCTTTCTTT.

In DNA, the CDR3 is TGTGCCAGTAGTATTATCTCTGGGGCCAACGTCCTGACTTTC. This sequence encodes CASSIISGANVLTF. The J gene is TRBJ2-6, the V gene TRBV19; the D is unclear. Trimming took 3 bases from V and 0 from J, leaving 3 bases between them. Per germline, CDR1 LNHDA and CDR2 SQIVND (reference sequence). There are 14 residues in the CDR3.

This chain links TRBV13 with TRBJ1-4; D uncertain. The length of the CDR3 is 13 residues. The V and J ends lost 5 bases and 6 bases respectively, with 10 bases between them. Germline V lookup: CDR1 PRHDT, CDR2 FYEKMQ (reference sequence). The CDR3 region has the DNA TGTGCCAGCAGCCGCGGGGAGGATGAAAAACTGTTTTTT. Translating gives CASSRGEDEKLFF.

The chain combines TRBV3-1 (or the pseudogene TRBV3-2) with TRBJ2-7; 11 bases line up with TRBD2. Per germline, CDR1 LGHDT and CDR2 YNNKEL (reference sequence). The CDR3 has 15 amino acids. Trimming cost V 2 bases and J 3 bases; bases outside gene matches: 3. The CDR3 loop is CASSQIGTSGYEQYF. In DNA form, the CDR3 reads TGTGCCAGCAGCCAAATCGGGACTAGCGGCTACGAGCAGTACTTC.

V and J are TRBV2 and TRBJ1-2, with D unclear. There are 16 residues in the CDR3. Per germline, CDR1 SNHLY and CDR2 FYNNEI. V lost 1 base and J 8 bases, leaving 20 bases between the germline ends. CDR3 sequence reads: CASSEGPGGFANGYTF. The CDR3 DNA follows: TGTGCCAGCAGTGAAGGCCCAGGCGGGTTTGCGAACGGCTACACCTTC.

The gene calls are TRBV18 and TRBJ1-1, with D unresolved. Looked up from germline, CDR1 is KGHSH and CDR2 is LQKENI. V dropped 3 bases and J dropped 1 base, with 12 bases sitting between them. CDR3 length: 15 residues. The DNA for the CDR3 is TGTGCCAGCTCACCCATCTCGTTCGGGAACACTGAAGCTTTCTTT. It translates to CASSPISFGNTEAFF.

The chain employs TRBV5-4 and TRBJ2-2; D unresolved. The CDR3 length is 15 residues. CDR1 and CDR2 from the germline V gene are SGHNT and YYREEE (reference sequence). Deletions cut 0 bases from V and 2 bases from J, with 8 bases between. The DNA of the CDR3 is TGTGCCAGCAGCTTGGGGCTCCTTAACACCGGGGAGCTGTTTTTT. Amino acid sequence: CASSLGLLNTGELFF.

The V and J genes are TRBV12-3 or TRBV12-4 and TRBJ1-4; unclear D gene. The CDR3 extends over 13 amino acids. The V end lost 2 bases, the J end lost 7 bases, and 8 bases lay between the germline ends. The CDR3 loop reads CASSLRGGEKLFF. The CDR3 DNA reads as TGTGCCAGCAGTTTACGCGGCGGTGAAAAACTGTTTTTT.

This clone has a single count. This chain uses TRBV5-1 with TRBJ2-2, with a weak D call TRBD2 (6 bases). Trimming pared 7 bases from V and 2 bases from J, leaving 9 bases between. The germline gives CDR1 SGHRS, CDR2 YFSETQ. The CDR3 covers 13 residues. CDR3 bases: TGCGCCAGCGGGACTTCTAACACCGGGGAGCTGTTTTTT. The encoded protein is CASGTSNTGELFF. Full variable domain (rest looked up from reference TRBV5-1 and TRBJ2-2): KAGVTQTPRYLIKTRGQQVTLSCSPISGHRSVSWYQQTPGQGLQFLFEYFSETQRNKGNFPGRFSGRQFSNSRSEMNVSTLELGDSALYLCASGTSNTGELFFGEGSRLTVL.

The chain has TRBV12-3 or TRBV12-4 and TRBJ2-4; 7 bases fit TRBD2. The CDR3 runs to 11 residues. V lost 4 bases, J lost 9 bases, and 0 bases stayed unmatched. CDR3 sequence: CASSSGGIQYF. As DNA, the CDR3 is TGTGCCAGCAGTTCGGGGGGCATTCAGTACTTC.